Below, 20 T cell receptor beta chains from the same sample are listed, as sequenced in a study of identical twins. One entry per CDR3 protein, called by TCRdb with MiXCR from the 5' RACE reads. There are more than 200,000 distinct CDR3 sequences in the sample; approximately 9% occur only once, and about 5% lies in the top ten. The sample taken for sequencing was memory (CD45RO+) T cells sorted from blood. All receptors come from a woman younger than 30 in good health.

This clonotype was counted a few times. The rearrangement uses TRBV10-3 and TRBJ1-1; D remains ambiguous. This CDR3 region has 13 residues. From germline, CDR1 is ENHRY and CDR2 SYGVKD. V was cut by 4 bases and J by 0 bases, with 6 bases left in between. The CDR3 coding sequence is TGTGCCATCAGTGGCCCCGTGAACACTGAAGCTTTCTTT. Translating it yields CAISGPVNTEAFF.

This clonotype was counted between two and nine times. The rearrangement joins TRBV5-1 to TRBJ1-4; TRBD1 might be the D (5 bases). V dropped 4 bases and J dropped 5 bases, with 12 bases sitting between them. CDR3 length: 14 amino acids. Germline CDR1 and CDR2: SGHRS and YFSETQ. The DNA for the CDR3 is TGCGCCAGCAGCCGGACTCAGGGCAATGAAAAACTGTTTTTT. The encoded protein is CASSRTQGNEKLFF.

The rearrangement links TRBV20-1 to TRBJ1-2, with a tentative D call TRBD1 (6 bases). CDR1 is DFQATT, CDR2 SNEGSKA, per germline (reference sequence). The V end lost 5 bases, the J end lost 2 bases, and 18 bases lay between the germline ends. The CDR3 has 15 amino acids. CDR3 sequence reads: CSAVPGGAGNYGYTF. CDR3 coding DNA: TGCAGTGCTGTCCCGGGGGGGGCAGGCAACTATGGCTACACCTTC.

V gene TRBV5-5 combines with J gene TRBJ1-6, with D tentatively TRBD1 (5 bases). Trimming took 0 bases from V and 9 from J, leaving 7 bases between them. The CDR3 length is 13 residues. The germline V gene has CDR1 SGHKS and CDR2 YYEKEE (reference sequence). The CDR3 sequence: CASSLGGSSPLHF. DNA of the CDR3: TGTGCCAGCAGCTTGGGGGGGAGTTCACCCCTCCACTTT.

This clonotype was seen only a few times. The DNA of the CDR3 is TGTGCCAGCAGTGTAGCGGGAGTGGGTGAGCAGTTCTTC. It specifies CASSVAGVGEQFF. The gene calls are TRBV28 and TRBJ2-1; TRBD2 agrees at 9 bases. Trimming removed 5 bases from V and 9 bases from J; junction bases left unmatched: 5. This CDR3 comprises 13 residues. Germline values: CDR1 MDHEN, CDR2 SYDVKM.

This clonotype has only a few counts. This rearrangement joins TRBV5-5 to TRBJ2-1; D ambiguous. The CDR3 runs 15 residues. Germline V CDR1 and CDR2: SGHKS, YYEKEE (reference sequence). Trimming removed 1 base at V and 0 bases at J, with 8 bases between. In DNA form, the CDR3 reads TGTGCCAGCAGCTTGTTACAGCGCTCCTACAATGAGCAGTTCTTC. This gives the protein CASSLLQRSYNEQFF. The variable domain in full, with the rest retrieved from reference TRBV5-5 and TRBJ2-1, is DAGVTQSPTHLIKTRGQQVTLRCSPISGHKSVSWYQQVLGQGPQFIFQYYEKEERGRGNFPDRFSARQFPNYSSELNVNALLLGDSALYLCASSLLQRSYNEQFFGPGTRLTVL.

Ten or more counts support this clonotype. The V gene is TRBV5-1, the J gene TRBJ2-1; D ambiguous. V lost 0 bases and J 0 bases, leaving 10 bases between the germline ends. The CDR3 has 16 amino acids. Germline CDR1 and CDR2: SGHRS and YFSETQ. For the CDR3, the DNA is TGCGCCAGCAGCTTGGGACCCCCGAGCTCCTACAATGAGCAGTTCTTC. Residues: CASSLGPPSSYNEQFF.

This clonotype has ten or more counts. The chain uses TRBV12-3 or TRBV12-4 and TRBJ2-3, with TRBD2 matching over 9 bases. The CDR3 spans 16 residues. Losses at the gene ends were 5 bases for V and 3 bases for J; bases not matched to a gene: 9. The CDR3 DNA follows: TGTGCCAGCAGTCCCTTGCGGGGGGGCAGAACAGATACGCAGTATTTT. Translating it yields CASSPLRGGRTDTQYF.

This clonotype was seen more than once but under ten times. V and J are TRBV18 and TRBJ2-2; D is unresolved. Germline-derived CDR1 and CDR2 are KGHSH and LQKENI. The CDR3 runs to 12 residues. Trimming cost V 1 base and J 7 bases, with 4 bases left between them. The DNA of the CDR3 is TGTGCCAGCTCACCACAAAACGGGGAGCTGTTTTTT. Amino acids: CASSPQNGELFF.

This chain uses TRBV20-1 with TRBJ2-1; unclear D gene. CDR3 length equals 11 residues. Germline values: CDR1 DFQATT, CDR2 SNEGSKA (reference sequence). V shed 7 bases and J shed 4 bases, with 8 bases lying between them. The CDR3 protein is CSGVDYNEQFF. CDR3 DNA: TGCAGTGGTGTGGATTACAATGAGCAGTTCTTC.

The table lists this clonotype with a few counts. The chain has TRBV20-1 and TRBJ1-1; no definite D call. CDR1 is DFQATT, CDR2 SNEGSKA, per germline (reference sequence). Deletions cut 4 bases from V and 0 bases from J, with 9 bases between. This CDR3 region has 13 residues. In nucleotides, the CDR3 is TGCAGTGCTAACGATGCGGTGAACACTGAAGCTTTCTTT. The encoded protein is CSANDAVNTEAFF.

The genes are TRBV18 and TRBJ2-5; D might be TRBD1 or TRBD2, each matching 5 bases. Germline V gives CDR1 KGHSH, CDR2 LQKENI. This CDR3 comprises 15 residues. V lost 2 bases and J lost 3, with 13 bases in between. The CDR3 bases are TGTGCCAGCTCACCAGGCCGGGGCCAGGAAGAGACCCAGTACTTC. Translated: CASSPGRGQEETQYF.

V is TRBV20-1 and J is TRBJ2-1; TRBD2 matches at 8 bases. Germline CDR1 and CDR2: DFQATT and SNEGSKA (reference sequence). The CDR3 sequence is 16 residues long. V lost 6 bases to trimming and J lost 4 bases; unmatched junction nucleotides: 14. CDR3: CSAPPGGGNVYNEQFF. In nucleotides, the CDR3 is TGCAGTGCGCCCCCCGGGGGGGGCAATGTTTACAATGAGCAGTTCTTC.

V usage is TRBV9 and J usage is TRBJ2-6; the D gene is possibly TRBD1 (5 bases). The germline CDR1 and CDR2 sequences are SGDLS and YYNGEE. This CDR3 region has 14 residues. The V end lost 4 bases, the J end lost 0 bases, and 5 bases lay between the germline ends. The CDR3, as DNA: TGTGCCAGCAGCCAGGGCTCTGGGGCCAACGTCCTGACTTTC. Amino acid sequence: CASSQGSGANVLTF.

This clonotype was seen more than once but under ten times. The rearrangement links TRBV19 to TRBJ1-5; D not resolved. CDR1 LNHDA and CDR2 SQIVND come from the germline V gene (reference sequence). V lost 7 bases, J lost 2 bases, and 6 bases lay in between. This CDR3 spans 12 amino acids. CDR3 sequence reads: CASNNGNQPQHF. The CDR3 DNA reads TGTGCCAGTAATAACGGCAATCAGCCCCAGCATTTT.

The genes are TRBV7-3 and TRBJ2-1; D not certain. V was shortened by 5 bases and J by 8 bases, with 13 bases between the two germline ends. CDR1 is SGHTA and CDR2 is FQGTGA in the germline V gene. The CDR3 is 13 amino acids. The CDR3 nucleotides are TGTGCCAGCAGCACAACCCACCGGGATGAGCAGTTCTTC. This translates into CASSTTHRDEQFF.

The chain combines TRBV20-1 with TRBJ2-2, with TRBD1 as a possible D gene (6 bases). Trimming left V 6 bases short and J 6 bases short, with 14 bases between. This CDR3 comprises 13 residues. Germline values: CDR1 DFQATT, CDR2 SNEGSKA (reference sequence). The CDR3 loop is CSATQGAPGELFF. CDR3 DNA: TGCAGTGCCACACAGGGTGCCCCCGGGGAGCTGTTTTTT.

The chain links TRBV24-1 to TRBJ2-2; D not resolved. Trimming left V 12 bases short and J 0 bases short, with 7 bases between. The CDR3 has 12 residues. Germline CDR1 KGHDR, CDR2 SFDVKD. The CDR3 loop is CASSTNTGELFF. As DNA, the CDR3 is TGTGCCTCCTCCACGAACACCGGGGAGCTGTTTTTT.

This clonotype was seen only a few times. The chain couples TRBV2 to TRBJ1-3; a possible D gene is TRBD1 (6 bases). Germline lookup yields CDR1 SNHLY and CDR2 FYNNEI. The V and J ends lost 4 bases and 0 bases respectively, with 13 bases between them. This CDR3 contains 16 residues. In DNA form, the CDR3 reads TGTGCCAGCAGTGTCGGGGGGCAGAGCTCTGGAAACACCATATATTTT. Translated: CASSVGGQSSGNTIYF. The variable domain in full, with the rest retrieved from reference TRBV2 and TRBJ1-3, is EPEVTQTPSHQVTQMGQEVILRCVPISNHLYFYWYRQILGQKVEFLVSFYNNEISEKSEIFDDQFSVERPDGSNFTLKIRSTKLEDSAMYFCASSVGGQSSGNTIYFGEGSWLTVV.

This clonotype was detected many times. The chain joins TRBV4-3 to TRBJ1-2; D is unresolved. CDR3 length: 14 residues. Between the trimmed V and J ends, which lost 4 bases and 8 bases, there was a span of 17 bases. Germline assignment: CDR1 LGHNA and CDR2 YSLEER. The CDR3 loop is CASSLYMEPSGYTF. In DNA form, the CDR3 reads TGCGCCAGCAGCCTCTACATGGAACCTTCCGGCTACACCTTC.